The next 21 T cell receptor beta chains were all read from a single sample in a study of blood T cell repertoires in COVID-19. The data were produced by immunoSEQ multiplex PCR, yet TCRdb's version contains in-frame clones alone and is incomplete. The repertoire holds roughly 360,000 clones, with 87% as singletons. Source material: PBMCs or T cells enriched from blood (not recorded which). The receptors derive from a man aged 25 to 40 who had recovered from COVID-19.

V and J are TRBV5-1 and TRBJ1-6; no definite D call. The length of the CDR3 is 16 residues. Germline CDR1 and CDR2: SGHRS and YFSETQ. V was shortened by 0 bases and J by 0 bases, with 7 bases between the two germline ends. The CDR3 bases are TGCGCCAGCAGCTTGGGCATCAGCTCCTATAATTCACCCCTCCACTTT. This sequence encodes CASSLGISSYNSPLHF.

The chain recombines TRBV27 with TRBJ1-1; D gene uncertain. The CDR3 is made up of 12 amino acids. Trimming left V 8 bases short and J 6 bases short, with 13 bases between. CDR1 and CDR2 (germline): MNHEY, SMNVEV (reference sequence). The CDR3 is CASQEGGAEAFF. CDR3 in DNA: TGTGCCAGCCAGGAAGGAGGCGCTGAAGCTTTCTTT.

V gene TRBV10-3 combines with J gene TRBJ1-4, with TRBD1 matching 7 bases. In germline, CDR1 is ENHRY, CDR2 SYGVKD. The CDR3 has 16 amino acids. Losses at the gene ends were 3 bases for V and 7 bases for J; bases not matched to a gene: 11. For the CDR3, the DNA is TGTGCCATCAGTGACCCAGAGACAGGGACCAGTGAAAAACTGTTTTTT. The encoded protein is CAISDPETGTSEKLFF.

The chain carries TRBV19 and TRBJ1-1; D might be TRBD1 (6 bases). The CDR3 covers 16 residues. V was clipped by 4 bases and J by 7 bases, with 22 bases between them. CDR1 and CDR2 from the germline V gene are LNHDA and SQIVND (reference sequence). DNA of the CDR3: TGTGCCAGTAGTAGGGGAGGGGGGGCAAACGTTAATGAAGCTTTCTTT. It yields the protein CASSRGGGANVNEAFF. Full variable domain (rest looked up from reference TRBV19 and TRBJ1-1): DGGITQSPKYLFRKEGQNVTLSCEQNLNHDAMYWYRQDPGQGLRLIYYSQIVNDFQKGDIAEGYSVSREKKESFPLTVTSAQKNPTAFYLCASSRGGGANVNEAFFGQGTRLTVV.

The chain couples TRBV20-1 to TRBJ2-1; the match to TRBD2 covers 10 bases. Germline V CDR1 and CDR2: DFQATT, SNEGSKA (reference sequence). Unmatched junction bases numbered 6, after V lost 3 bases and J lost 4 bases. The CDR3 contains 15 residues. CDR3 protein: CSASPSGGLYNEQFF. Written as DNA, the CDR3 is TGCAGTGCTAGTCCTAGCGGGGGCTTATACAATGAGCAGTTCTTC.

The chain combines TRBV19 with TRBJ2-7; D ambiguous. V lost 4 bases and J lost 2, with 9 bases in between. CDR3 size: 13 residues. Germline values: CDR1 LNHDA, CDR2 SQIVND (reference sequence). The CDR3 DNA follows: TGTGCCAGTAGTAGGGCTGACGCCTACGAGCAGTACTTC. Amino acids: CASSRADAYEQYF.

V and J are TRBV9 and TRBJ1-2; TRBD1 matches 7 bases. Germline-derived CDR1 and CDR2 are SGDLS and YYNGEE. The junction had 8 bases not matched to a gene; V was cut back by 0 bases and J by 3 bases. CDR3 length: 16 amino acids. The CDR3 DNA follows: TGTGCCAGCAGCGTAGTTTATTCCGACAGGGACTATGGCTACACCTTC. This gives the protein CASSVVYSDRDYGYTF.

This clone showed up just once. The V call is TRBV5-4, the J call TRBJ2-3, with D maybe TRBD2 (7 bases). Deletions cut 4 bases from V and 1 base from J, with 13 bases between. The CDR3 has 15 residues. Germline CDR1 reads SGHNT; CDR2 reads YYREEE (reference sequence). The DNA for the CDR3 is TGTGCCAGCAGCGTAGGGGGAGGGGGCACAGATACGCAGTATTTT. Translating it yields CASSVGGGGTDTQYF.

The chain couples TRBV9 to TRBJ2-7, with TRBD1 as a possible D gene (6 bases). CDR1 and CDR2 (germline): SGDLS, YYNGEE. The germline V and J ends were trimmed by 4 bases and 2 bases, with 19 bases remaining between them. There are 16 residues in the CDR3. CDR3 amino acids: CASSQSQNRATYEQYF. The DNA for the CDR3 is TGTGCCAGCAGCCAAAGCCAAAACAGGGCAACCTACGAGCAGTACTTC.

J is TRBJ2-1 and V is TRBV2; D gene unclear. The CDR3 has 10 amino acids. Deletions cut 4 bases from V and 9 bases from J, with 4 bases between. Germline V gene sequence: CDR1 SNHLY, CDR2 FYNNEI. The CDR3 nucleotides read TGTGCCAGCAGTGGGCTTGAGCAGTTCTTC. As protein: CASSGLEQFF.

This chain joins TRBV30 and TRBJ2-1; possibly TRBD1 for D (5 bases). The CDR3 length is 12 residues. The germline V and J ends were trimmed by 5 bases and 3 bases, with 8 bases remaining between them. Germline-derived CDR1 and CDR2 are GTSNPN and SVGIG (reference sequence). CDR3 residues: CAWGTGYNEQFF. CDR3 DNA: TGTGCCTGGGGAACAGGCTACAATGAGCAGTTCTTC.

The J gene is TRBJ2-1, the V gene TRBV9; TRBD2 matches 10 bases. After removal of 4 bases from V and 7 bases from J, the junction contained 8 bases not matched to a gene. This CDR3 has 15 residues. In germline, CDR1 is SGDLS, CDR2 YYNGEE. The CDR3 bases are TGTGCCAGCAGCCGTAGCGGGGGGCATGGTAATGAGCAGTTCTTC. This gives the protein CASSRSGGHGNEQFF.

The chain couples TRBV18 to TRBJ2-2; a possible D gene is TRBD2 (6 bases). CDR1 and CDR2 from the germline V gene are KGHSH and LQKENI. The CDR3 runs to 14 residues. Between the trimmed V and J ends, which lost 6 bases and 5 bases, there was a span of 13 bases. This chain's CDR3 is CASSRRGDTGELFF. CDR3 sequence (DNA): TGTGCCAGCTCGCGGCGGGGAGATACCGGGGAGCTGTTTTTT.

The rearrangement uses TRBV7-2 and TRBJ1-5, with TRBD1 matching over 10 bases. V dropped 1 base and J dropped 2; count of bases not matched to a gene: 2. There are 16 residues in the CDR3. Germline V lookup: CDR1 SGHTA, CDR2 FQGNSA. CDR3 sequence reads: CASSLVGQGGNQPQHF. CDR3 DNA: TGTGCCAGCAGCTTAGTAGGACAGGGGGGCAATCAGCCCCAGCATTTT.

This clone occurred once. The rearrangement links TRBV5-8 to TRBJ2-3; no clear D. The CDR3 spans 15 residues. The V gene lost 3 bases and the J gene lost 6 bases, with 17 bases spanning the gap. Germline V gives CDR1 SGHTS, CDR2 YDEGEE. The CDR3 is CASSSAQTRRDTQYF. CDR3 nucleotides: TGTGCCAGCAGCTCCGCCCAGACGCGGCGGGATACGCAGTATTTT.

CDR3 residues: CAWRSQETQYF. The CDR3 DNA is TGTGCCTGGCGGAGCCAAGAGACCCAGTACTTC. V is TRBV30 and J is TRBJ2-5; no firm D call. V lost 5 bases, J lost 1 base, and 5 bases lay in between. The CDR3 spans 11 residues. Germline assignment: CDR1 GTSNPN and CDR2 SVGIG (reference sequence).

The CDR3 protein is CAWRPENNYGYTF. In nucleotides, the CDR3 is TGTGCCTGGAGGCCCGAGAACAACTATGGCTACACCTTC. J is TRBJ1-2 and V is TRBV30; the D is unclear. V lost 3 bases and J 2 bases, leaving 10 bases between the germline ends. This CDR3 has 13 amino acids. In germline, CDR1 is GTSNPN, CDR2 SVGIG (reference sequence).

The rearrangement joins TRBV6-1 to TRBJ1-4, with D perhaps TRBD1 (6 bases). Germline V gives CDR1 MNHNS, CDR2 SASEGT. V was pared by 5 bases and J by 8 bases, with 9 bases between. The CDR3 extends over 12 amino acids. CDR3 coding DNA: TGTGCCAGCAGTCAGGGGTCGGAAAAACTGTTTTTT. Translated: CASSQGSEKLFF.

The V call is TRBV19, the J call TRBJ2-7; D might be TRBD2 (7 bases). CDR1 is LNHDA and CDR2 is SQIVND in the germline V gene (reference sequence). The CDR3 is made up of 15 amino acids. V dropped 5 bases and J dropped 6 bases, with 20 bases sitting between them. The CDR3 is CASSFSLGGGREQYF. CDR3 sequence (DNA): TGTGCCAGTAGTTTCTCTTTAGGGGGGGGCCGCGAGCAGTACTTC.

This clone was observed a single time. This CDR3 is CASSFTGSHEQYF. In nucleotides, the CDR3 is TGCGCCAGCAGCTTTACAGGGTCCCACGAGCAGTACTTC. The chain combines TRBV5-1 with TRBJ2-7; tentatively, D is TRBD1 (6 bases). With 2 bases removed from V and 5 bases from J, the gap between germline ends came to 11 bases. Per the germline V gene, CDR1 is SGHRS and CDR2 is YFSETQ. CDR3 size: 13 residues.

This clone was recorded once. The chain couples TRBV5-4 to TRBJ2-7, with TRBD1 matching over 9 bases. V dropped 4 bases and J dropped 0; count of bases not matched to a gene: 5. Germline V gene data show CDR1 as SGHNT and CDR2 as YYREEE (reference sequence). This CDR3 spans 15 amino acids. The CDR3 DNA is TGTGCCAGCAGCCCCCCGGGACAGGGCTCCTACGAGCAGTACTTC. Protein: CASSPPGQGSYEQYF.